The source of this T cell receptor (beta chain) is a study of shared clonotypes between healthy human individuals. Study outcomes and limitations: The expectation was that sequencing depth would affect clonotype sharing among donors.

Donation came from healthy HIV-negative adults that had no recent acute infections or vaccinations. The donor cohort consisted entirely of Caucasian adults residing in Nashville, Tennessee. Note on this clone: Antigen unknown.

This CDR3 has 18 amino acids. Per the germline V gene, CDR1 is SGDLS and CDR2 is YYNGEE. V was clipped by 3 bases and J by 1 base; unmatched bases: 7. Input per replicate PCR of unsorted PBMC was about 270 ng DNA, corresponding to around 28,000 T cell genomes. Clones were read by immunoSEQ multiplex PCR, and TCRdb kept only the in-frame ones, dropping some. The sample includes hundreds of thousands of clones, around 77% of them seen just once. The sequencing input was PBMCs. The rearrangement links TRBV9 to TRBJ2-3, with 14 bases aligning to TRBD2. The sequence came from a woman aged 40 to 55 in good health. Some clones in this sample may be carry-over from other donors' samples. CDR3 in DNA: TGTGCCAGCAGCGCGGGGACTAGCGGGAGTCTTGGCACAGATACGCAGTATTTT. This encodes CASSAGTSGSLGTDTQYF.